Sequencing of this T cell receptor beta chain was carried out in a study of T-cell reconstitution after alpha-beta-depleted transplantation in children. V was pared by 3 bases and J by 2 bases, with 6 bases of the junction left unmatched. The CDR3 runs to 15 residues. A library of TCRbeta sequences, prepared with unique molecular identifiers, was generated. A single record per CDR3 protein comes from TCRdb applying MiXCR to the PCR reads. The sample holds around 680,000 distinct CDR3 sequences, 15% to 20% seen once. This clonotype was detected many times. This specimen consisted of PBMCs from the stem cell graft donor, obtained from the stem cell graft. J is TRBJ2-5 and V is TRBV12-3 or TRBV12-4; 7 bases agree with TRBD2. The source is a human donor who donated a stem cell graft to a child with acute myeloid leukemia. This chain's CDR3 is CASSFVTSDQETQYF. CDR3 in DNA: TGTGCCAGCAGTTTCGTTACTAGCGATCAAGAGACCCAGTACTTC.